The 15 T cell receptor beta chains below all came from one sample that was sequenced in a study of T cells in Graves' hyperthyroidism and ophthalmopathy. There were TCR beta CDR3 regions amplified from RNA transcripts. Using the HTBI primer set, a first-round RT-PCR was run on the TCR CDR3. Each CDR3 protein is one row after TCRdb ran MiXCR on the multiplex PCR reads. Seen here are about 610,000 distinct CDR3 sequences, roughly 46% observed once, and the top ten hold around 8%. Source material: peripheral blood or thyroid tissue (not recorded which). These TCRs come from a woman under 30 with Graves' hyperthyroidism.

At least ten counts were recorded for this clonotype. The chain recombines TRBV11-2 with TRBJ2-5; the D is unclear. V dropped 0 bases and J dropped 2 bases, with 10 bases sitting between them. There are 15 residues in the CDR3. Germline CDR1 and CDR2: SGHAT and FQNNGV. The CDR3 spells CASSLEVAYQETQYF. The CDR3 DNA sequence: TGTGCCAGCAGCTTAGAGGTTGCTTATCAAGAGACCCAGTACTTC.

The chain uses TRBV11-2 and TRBJ1-2; 10 nucleotides align to TRBD1. The CDR3 loop spans 15 amino acids. Germline loops: CDR1 SGHAT, CDR2 FQNNGV. V was clipped by 3 bases and J by 7 bases; unmatched bases: 8. The CDR3 nucleotides read TGTGCCAGCAGCTTGTTACGGGACAGGGGTGTTGGCTACACCTTC. It is translated as CASSLLRDRGVGYTF.

V is TRBV6-2 or TRBV6-3 and J is TRBJ1-2; D is undetermined. This CDR3 comprises 16 residues. V lost 0 bases and J 6 bases, leaving 17 bases between the germline ends. Germline values: CDR1 MNHEY, CDR2 SVGEGT. CDR3 coding DNA: TGTGCCAGCAGTTACTCGAAGGCGGGCGCGGTAGATGGCTACACCTTC. Its protein is CASSYSKAGAVDGYTF.

The chain recombines TRBV25-1 with TRBJ1-6; D is ambiguous. CDR1 MGHDK and CDR2 SYGVNS come from the germline V gene. The V end lost 4 bases, the J end lost 2 bases, and 18 bases lay between the germline ends. This CDR3 region has 18 residues. The CDR3 bases are TGTGCCAGCAGTGCTAGAAGGGCGGGCATCCCCTATAATTCACCCCTCCACTTT. This encodes CASSARRAGIPYNSPLHF.

The chain carries TRBV10-3 and TRBJ1-4, with 10 bases fitting TRBD1. V trimming: 3 bases; J trimming: 3 bases; junction bases outside the gene matches: 7. The CDR3 is 17 amino acids. The V gene's germline CDR1 is ENHRY and CDR2 SYGVKD. CDR3 nucleotide sequence: TGTGCCATCAGTGATTTCGGGACAGGGGTAGCTAATGAAAAACTGTTTTTT. Its protein product is CAISDFGTGVANEKLFF.

The rearrangement uses TRBV19 and TRBJ2-5; maybe TRBD2 (6 bases). V dropped 3 bases and J dropped 5 bases, with 10 bases sitting between them. Per the germline V gene, CDR1 is LNHDA and CDR2 is SQIVND (reference sequence). This CDR3 spans 13 amino acids. The CDR3 region is CASSMAGFETQYF. The CDR3 region has the DNA TGTGCCAGTAGTATGGCGGGGTTCGAGACCCAGTACTTC.

This clonotype was counted at least ten times. The chain joins TRBV7-6 to TRBJ1-6; D gene uncertain. Deletions cut 0 bases from V and 5 bases from J, with 5 bases between. Looked up from germline, CDR1 is SGHVS and CDR2 is FNYEAQ. This CDR3 contains 14 residues. The CDR3 loop reads CASSLAGNNSPLHF. The CDR3 bases are TGTGCCAGCAGCTTAGCAGGGAATAATTCACCCCTCCACTTT.

This clonotype was counted ten times or more. The J gene is TRBJ2-5, the V gene TRBV5-1; 8 bases match TRBD1. Germline assignment: CDR1 SGHRS and CDR2 YFSETQ. Trimming cost V 0 bases and J 5 bases; bases outside gene matches: 3. This CDR3 is built from 14 residues. CDR3 sequence reads: CASSLGTGMETQYF. The CDR3 DNA reads TGCGCCAGCAGCTTGGGGACAGGGATGGAGACCCAGTACTTC.

Ten or more counts support this clonotype. V usage is TRBV7-2 and J usage is TRBJ2-2, with TRBD2 matching over 8 bases. The CDR3 spans 15 residues. V lost 1 base and J lost 4; bases outside the gene matches: 2. Germline V gives CDR1 SGHTA, CDR2 FQGNSA. The CDR3 here is CASSLVGLATGELFF. The DNA of the CDR3 is TGTGCCAGCAGCTTAGTCGGACTAGCCACCGGGGAGCTGTTTTTT.

This clonotype occurred many times. CDR3 residues: CSAMRSGIGVTQYF. DNA of the CDR3: TGCAGTGCTATGAGGAGCGGGATAGGGGTGACCCAGTACTTC. The chain uses TRBV20-1 and TRBJ2-5; 7 bases are a match to TRBD2. The CDR3 length is 14 residues. CDR1 is DFQATT and CDR2 is SNEGSKA in the germline V gene (reference sequence). V gave up 4 bases and J gave up 7 bases; unmatched junction bases: 12.

This clonotype has ten or more counts. The chain links TRBV20-1 to TRBJ1-6; 7 nucleotides align to TRBD1. After removal of 6 bases from V and 10 bases from J, the junction contained 12 bases not matched to a gene. The CDR3 is made up of 14 amino acids. Per germline, CDR1 DFQATT and CDR2 SNEGSKA (reference sequence). The CDR3 DNA reads as TGCAGTGCCGTACAGGGGACGGTTTCCTCACCCCTCCACTTT. Translation: CSAVQGTVSSPLHF.

This clonotype showed up many times. This chain links TRBV5-4 with TRBJ2-7; D gene ambiguous. The CDR3 totals 14 residues. V shed 0 bases and J shed 4 bases, with 11 bases lying between them. Germline CDR1 and CDR2: SGHNT and YYREEE (reference sequence). The CDR3 nucleotides read TGTGCCAGCAGCTTGGATGGTGGGTGGTACGAGCAGTACTTC. Translating it yields CASSLDGGWYEQYF.

This clonotype was seen only a few times. The chain couples TRBV5-1 to TRBJ2-3, with 7 positions matching TRBD1. Germline V gene data show CDR1 as SGHRS and CDR2 as YFSETQ. V gave up 5 bases and J gave up 0 bases; unmatched junction bases: 6. The CDR3 contains 15 residues. CDR3 residues: CASRGKGASTDTQYF. DNA for the CDR3: TGCGCCAGCAGAGGGAAGGGGGCGAGCACAGATACGCAGTATTTT.

V is TRBV7-6 and J is TRBJ2-7, with 9 bases that match TRBD2. Germline CDR1 reads SGHVS; CDR2 reads FNYEAQ. Trimming at V came to 2 bases and at J to 7 bases, leaving 9 bases not matched to a gene. The CDR3 is 15 residues long. The CDR3 DNA is TGTGCCAGCAGCTTAATGCGGGAGGGCCGGAATGAGCAGTACTTC. Translating gives CASSLMREGRNEQYF.

This chain links TRBV12-3 or TRBV12-4 with TRBJ2-7; 7 bases are a match to TRBD1. Unmatched junction bases numbered 13, after V lost 8 bases and J lost 6 bases. CDR3 size: 14 residues. The CDR3 region is CASSTGAVSGEQYF. In nucleotides, the CDR3 is TGTGCCAGCTCAACAGGGGCTGTTTCGGGCGAGCAGTACTTC.